This T cell receptor (beta chain) was sequenced for a study of OX40 agonist ivuxolimab in advanced cancers. About the study as a whole: Ivuxolimab, which targeted the costimulatory receptor OX40 (CD134), was an agonistic, fully human IgG2 monoclonal antibody. Of the roughly 50 dose-escalation patients, hepatocellular carcinoma was present in around 20, melanoma in about 15, renal cell carcinoma in 9 and head and neck cancer in 9. A male proportion of under 85% and a mean age of about 60 years, ranging from about 20 to 79, were recorded for the dose-escalation cohort. Intravenous ivuxolimab was administered to patients every 2 weeks at six dose levels: 0.01, 0.1, 0.3, 1.5, 3 and 10 mg/kg. The paper covers the monotherapy dose-escalation part of the phase I ivuxolimab trial, which included N ≈ 52 patients. Partial responses occurred in three dose-escalation patients: two with cutaneous melanoma and one with hepatocellular carcinoma. Peripheral TCRbeta sequencing was intended to test whether TCR sequence diversity was altered and clonal T-cell expansion was caused by ivuxolimab. Patients were allowed to have had prior anti-PD-1, anti-PD-L1 or anti-CTLA-4 therapy, and around 43% of the dose-escalation patients had been treated with checkpoint inhibitors. Broad study findings and their caveats: Low levels of normalized T-cell clonal expansion were also seen in some patients who did not respond. After ivuxolimab, more expanded clones were found on average in CD8+ T cells than in CD4+ T cells. Antigen specificity was not determined for the clonally expanded peripheral T cells. In partial responders in the 0.1-3.0 mg/kg groups, normalized peripheral clonal expansion was found to be among the lowest, especially among CD8+ T cells. At doses from 0.1 to 3.0 mg/kg, clonal expansion was seen in both CD4+ and CD8+ blood T cells between baseline and week 6.

Patients with a history of autoimmune disease or receiving systemic immunosuppression were excluded from the trial. Peripheral blood for TCR sequencing was drawn from every dose cohort at baseline, at cycle 4 day 1 and at cycle 7 day 1. The samples were drawn from a first-in-human, open-label, multicenter phase I dose-escalation trial of ivuxolimab. Adults with locally advanced or metastatic head and neck squamous cell, hepatocellular, melanoma or renal cell carcinoma were enrolled in the trial. CD4+ and CD8+ T cells were sorted separately from peripheral blood before TCR sequencing. On this clone itself: Its antigen is unknown. No qualities accompany the bases; no much larger clone lies one base away.

To sequence the TCRbeta CDR3 region, genomic DNA was isolated from the sorted cells. TCRbeta CDR3 regions were sequenced using the immunoSEQ Assay. As stored in TCRdb, this immuneACCESS dataset retains in-frame rearrangements with V and J assigned. A fraction of the clones does not appear; measured against another copy, unresolved V genes explain less than half of the discrepancy, and the remainder lacks a known reason. This sample comprises under 80,000 clones, 88% of them detected only once. Around 4.1% of the sample rests with the top ten. Its CDR3 holds 15 amino acids, cysteine through phenylalanine. The DNA shown is the 45-base CDR3, in frame from base 1. V loses 2 bases, J loses 5 bases, and the germline ends lie 15 bases apart. CDR1 and CDR2 are read off the germline V gene as SGHTA and FQGNSA.

This TCR was sampled from an adult with an advanced solid tumor such as melanoma, head and neck, liver or kidney cancer. This chain joins TRBV7-2 to TRBJ1-2; matching of 5 bases hints at TRBD1 as the D gene. Sequencing was performed on CD4+ or CD8+ T cells sorted from blood, taken in a trial of the OX40 agonist ivuxolimab. The CDR3 here reads CASSLSGGGTYGYTF. The DNA sequence follows: TGTGCCAGCAGCTTATCCGGCGGGGGAACTTATGGCTACACCTTC.